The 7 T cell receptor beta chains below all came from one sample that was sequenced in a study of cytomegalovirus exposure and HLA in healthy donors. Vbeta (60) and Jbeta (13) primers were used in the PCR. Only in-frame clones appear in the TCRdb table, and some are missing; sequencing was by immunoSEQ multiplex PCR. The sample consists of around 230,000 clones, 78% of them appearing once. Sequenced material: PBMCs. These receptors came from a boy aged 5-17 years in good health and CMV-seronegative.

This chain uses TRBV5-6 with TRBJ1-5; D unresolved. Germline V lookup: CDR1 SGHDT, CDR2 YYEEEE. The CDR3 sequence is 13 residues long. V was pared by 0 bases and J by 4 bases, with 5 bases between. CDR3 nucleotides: TGTGCCAGCAGCTTGGGGCGGAATCAGCCCCAGCATTTT. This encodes CASSLGRNQPQHF.

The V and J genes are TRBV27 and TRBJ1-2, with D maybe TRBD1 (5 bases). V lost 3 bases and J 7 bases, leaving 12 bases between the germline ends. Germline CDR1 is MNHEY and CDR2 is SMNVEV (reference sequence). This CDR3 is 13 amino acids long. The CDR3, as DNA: TGTGCCAGCAGTTTGAGGGGAGGAGGTGGCTACACCTTC. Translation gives CASSLRGGGGYTF.

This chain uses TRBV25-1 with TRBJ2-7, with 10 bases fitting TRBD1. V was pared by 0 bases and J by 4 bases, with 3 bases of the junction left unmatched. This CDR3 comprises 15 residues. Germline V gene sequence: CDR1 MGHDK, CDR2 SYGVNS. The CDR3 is CASSEYDRGLYEQYF. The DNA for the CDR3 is TGTGCCAGCAGTGAATACGACAGGGGGCTGTACGAGCAGTACTTC.

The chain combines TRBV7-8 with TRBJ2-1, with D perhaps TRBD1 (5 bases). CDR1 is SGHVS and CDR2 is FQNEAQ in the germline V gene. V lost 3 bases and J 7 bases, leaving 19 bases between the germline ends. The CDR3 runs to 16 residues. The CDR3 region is CASSLVVGRALNEQFF. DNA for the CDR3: TGTGCCAGCAGCTTGGTAGTGGGCAGGGCGCTGAATGAGCAGTTCTTC.

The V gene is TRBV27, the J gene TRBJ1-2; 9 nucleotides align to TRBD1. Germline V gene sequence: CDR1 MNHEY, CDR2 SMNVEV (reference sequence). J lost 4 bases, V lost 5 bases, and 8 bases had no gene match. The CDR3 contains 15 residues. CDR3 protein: CASSHAGTGTYGYTF. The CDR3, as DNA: TGTGCCAGCAGTCACGCCGGGACAGGGACCTATGGCTACACCTTC.

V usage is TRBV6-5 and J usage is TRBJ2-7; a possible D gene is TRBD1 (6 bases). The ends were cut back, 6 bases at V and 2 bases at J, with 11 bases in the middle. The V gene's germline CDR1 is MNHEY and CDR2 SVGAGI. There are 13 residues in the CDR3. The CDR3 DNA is TGTGCCAGCAGCCGGACAGTGACCTACGAGCAGTACTTC. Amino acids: CASSRTVTYEQYF.

In nucleotides, the CDR3 is TGTGCCTGTAGCGTAGGGAGGACAGGGCTTTTCTATGGCTACACCTTC. Translated, it gives CACSVGRTGLFYGYTF. The chain recombines TRBV30 with TRBJ1-2, with TRBD1 identical over 8 bases. V shed 6 bases, J shed 4 bases, and the junction held 16 bases outside the gene matches. Germline CDR1 and CDR2: GTSNPN and SVGIG (reference sequence). This CDR3 is built from 16 residues. Full variable domain (rest looked up from reference TRBV30 and TRBJ1-2): SQTIHQWPATLVQPVGSPLSLECTVEGTSNPNLYWYRQAAGRGLQLLFYSVGIGQISSEVPQNLSASRPQDRQFILSSKKLLLSDSGFYLCACSVGRTGLFYGYTFGSGTRLTVV.